Included here is one T cell receptor beta chain sequence, with context. No antigen is known for it. After removal of 5 bases from V and 2 bases from J, the junction contained 3 bases not matched to a gene. Germline CDR1 and CDR2: SEHNR and FQNEAQ (reference sequence). CDR3 length: 13 residues. The sample comes from a study of neoadjuvant anti-PD-1 for oral cavity cancer. The wider study: Non-progressing patients received a fourth nivolumab dose near day 43, then surgery on days 50-56.

Using immunoSEQ multiplex PCR, the repertoire was profiled, and TCRdb retains in-frame clones only, with some absent. The sample holds some 15,000 clones, about three quarters seen once. Whole-study results and caveats: Pretreatment Treg/Th17 ratio correlated inversely with post-treatment tumor clonality.

Time point indicated: after neoadjuvant nivolumab, at surgical resection. PBMCs were not maintained or expanded in culture before analysis. This sequence joins TRBV7-9 and TRBJ2-7, with 7 positions matching TRBD1. The origin of this receptor is a person between 35 and 79 years old with oral cavity squamous cell carcinoma. The specimen comprised PBMCs, sampled after nivolumab (anti-PD-1) treatment. The CDR3 reads CASSRQGTYEQYF. CDR3 coding DNA: TGTGCCAGCAGCCGACAGGGAACCTACGAGCAGTACTTC. The full variable domain, rest sourced from reference TRBV7-9 and TRBJ2-7, is DTGVSQNPRHKITKRGQNVTFRCDPISEHNRLYWYRQTLGQGPEFLTYFQNEAQLEKSRLLSDRFSAERPKGSFSTLEIQRTEQGDSAMYLCASSRQGTYEQYFGPGTRLTVT.